The clone carrying this T cell receptor (beta chain) was seen only a few times. This sample was included in a study of T cells in Graves' hyperthyroidism and ophthalmopathy. Turning to the study itself: Initial diagnosis, before any treatment, was when peripheral blood was collected.

From roughly 9.2 ml of fresh peripheral blood, PBMCs were isolated. Germline CDR1 MDHEN, CDR2 SYDVKM. The CDR3 contains 14 residues. Trimming pared 6 bases from V and 4 bases from J, leaving 16 bases between. Researchers amplified the TCR beta CDR3 regions from RNA transcripts. Initially, a first-round RT-PCR of the TCR CDR3 employed the HTBI primer set. MiXCR, applied by TCRdb to the multiplex PCR reads, yields one record per CDR3 protein. The table has some 350,000 distinct CDR3 sequences, 25% seen once; the top ten hold 73%. This TCR was recovered from a man in his fifties or sixties with Graves' hyperthyroidism. The genes are TRBV28 and TRBJ2-7; possibly TRBD2 for D (5 bases). The sample consisted of blood. This CDR3 reads CASRSPRRTYEQYF. For the CDR3, the DNA is TGTGCCAGCAGAAGCCCCAGGAGGACTTACGAGCAGTACTTC.